Presented here are 31 T cell receptor beta chains from one specimen sequenced in a study of shared clonotypes between healthy human individuals. This table comes from immunoSEQ multiplex PCR, and its TCRdb copy is limited to in-frame clones, with some not included. The data contain 1 million to 1.3 million clones, more than 75% of them singletons. The sequenced sample was memory CD4+ T cells from PBMCs. Subset: CD45RA-negative fraction. These TCRs come from a man aged 18 to 29 in good health. Some clones in this sample may be carry-over from other donors' samples.

The gene calls are TRBV5-1 and TRBJ2-5; D is unclear. The length of the CDR3 is 13 residues. CDR1 SGHRS and CDR2 YFSETQ come from the germline V gene. Trimming removed 1 base from V and 5 bases from J, with 9 bases in between. CDR3 amino acids: CASSLQVQETQYF. DNA of the CDR3: TGCGCCAGCAGCTTGCAGGTTCAGGAGACCCAGTACTTC.

V usage is TRBV7-2 and J usage is TRBJ1-5, with TRBD1 as a possible D gene (5 bases). From germline, CDR1 is SGHTA and CDR2 FQGNSA. Between the trimmed V and J ends, which lost 1 base and 8 bases, there was a span of 18 bases. CDR3 length equals 16 residues. CDR3 residues: CASSLVGGGERKPQHF. The CDR3 bases are TGTGCCAGCAGCTTAGTCGGCGGGGGAGAACGCAAGCCCCAGCATTTT.

This clone was recorded a few times. This rearrangement joins TRBV6-1 to TRBJ1-5; D gene uncertain. This CDR3 region has 14 residues. Germline assignment: CDR1 MNHNS and CDR2 SASEGT. V was cut by 2 bases and J by 1 base, with 6 bases left in between. CDR3 nucleotide sequence: TGTGCCAGCAGTGAAAACGGAAGCAATCAGCCCCAGCATTTT. Translated: CASSENGSNQPQHF.

The gene calls are TRBV4-2 and TRBJ1-1; possibly TRBD1 for D (6 bases). CDR1 and CDR2 from the germline V gene are LGHNA and YNFKEQ. This CDR3 contains 14 residues. Trimming took 4 bases from V and 1 from J, leaving 10 bases between them. The CDR3 loop reads CASSRVGGNTEAFF. CDR3 DNA: TGTGCCAGCAGCCGAGTAGGGGGGAACACTGAAGCTTTCTTT.

There are a few counts of this clone. The rearrangement links TRBV6-5 to TRBJ1-1, with D perhaps matching TRBD1 (5 bases). The ends were cut back, 6 bases at V and 5 bases at J, with 13 bases in the middle. In germline, CDR1 is MNHEY, CDR2 SVGAGI. This CDR3 contains 13 residues. The CDR3 loop is CASRRGIWTEAFF. In DNA form, the CDR3 reads TGTGCCAGCAGACGGGGGATTTGGACTGAAGCTTTCTTT.

V is TRBV9 and J is TRBJ2-5; the D call may be TRBD1 or TRBD2 (5 bases each). The germline V and J ends were trimmed by 3 bases and 7 bases, with 16 bases remaining between them. Germline CDR1 reads SGDLS; CDR2 reads YYNGEE. This CDR3 has 14 residues. CDR3 bases: TGTGCCAGCAGCGCCTCGGGGAGTCAGGGGACCCAGTACTTC. This sequence encodes CASSASGSQGTQYF.

The chain combines TRBV20-1 with TRBJ2-1; D is perhaps TRBD2 (5 bases). This CDR3 is built from 11 residues. Deletions cut 3 bases from V and 14 bases from J, with 14 bases between. CDR1 is DFQATT, CDR2 SNEGSKA, per germline (reference sequence). DNA of the CDR3: TGCAGTGCTAGGGATCCGGGATCTGAGTTCTTC. This gives the protein CSARDPGSEFF.

V is TRBV7-8 and J is TRBJ1-5, with 10 bases lining up with TRBD1. The V gene's germline CDR1 is SGHVS and CDR2 FQNEAQ. The CDR3 sequence is 19 residues long. V gave up 5 bases and J gave up 1 base; unmatched junction bases: 14. For the CDR3, the DNA is TGTGCCAGCAGCCCGGACCGGGACAGGGGCCCTTGGAGCAATCAGCCCCAGCATTTT. This sequence encodes CASSPDRDRGPWSNQPQHF.

The chain couples TRBV21-1 to TRBJ1-3. TRBV21-1 is shown as a pseudogene. CDR3 length equals 12 residues. In DNA, the CDR3 is TGTGCCAGCAGCAAAGAGAAGGACACCATATATTTT. Translation: CASSKEKDTIYF.

This clone was seen a single time. The chain has TRBV5-1 and TRBJ2-3; D may be TRBD2 (5 bases). V was shortened by 0 bases and J by 2 bases, with 13 bases between the two germline ends. The CDR3 spans 16 residues. CDR1 and CDR2 from the germline V gene are SGHRS and YFSETQ. The CDR3, as DNA: TGCGCCAGCAGCTTGGACGGCGGGCCACCCACAGATACGCAGTATTTT. Translation gives CASSLDGGPPTDTQYF.

The chain employs TRBV2 and TRBJ2-7; the D is unclear. Trimming removed 5 bases at V and 3 bases at J, with 8 bases between. Germline CDR1 is SNHLY and CDR2 is FYNNEI. This CDR3 is 12 amino acids long. This chain's CDR3 is CASSQQNYEQYF. Written as DNA, the CDR3 is TGTGCCAGCAGTCAACAGAACTACGAGCAGTACTTC.

The rearrangement uses TRBV11-1 and TRBJ2-7; TRBD1 matches at 8 bases. The ends lost 5 bases at V and 5 bases at J; junction bases unmatched: 5. Germline lookup yields CDR1 SGHAT and CDR2 FQDESV (reference sequence). This CDR3 spans 13 amino acids. CDR3 protein: CASSADRADEQYF. CDR3 DNA sequence: TGTGCCAGCAGCGCGGACAGGGCGGACGAGCAGTACTTC.

The gene calls are TRBV21-1 and TRBJ2-1; the table's D call TRBD2 went unverified against the DNA. TRBV21-1 is labeled a pseudogene. The CDR3 spans 16 residues. The CDR3 nucleotides are TGTGCCAGCAGCAAAGTTTCTAGCGGGAGGCCAGGTGAGCAGTTCTTC. Residues: CASSKVSSGRPGEQFF.

The rearrangement joins TRBV10-3 to TRBJ2-3; 9 bases align to TRBD1. The CDR3 spans 14 residues. The trim removed 6 bases at V and 1 base at J, leaving 2 bases unmatched. Germline assignment: CDR1 ENHRY and CDR2 SYGVKD. The CDR3 nucleotides are TGTGCCATCAGAGGGGACAGGGGCACAGATACGCAGTATTTT. Residues: CAIRGDRGTDTQYF.

The chain uses TRBV28 and TRBJ2-1; D may be TRBD1 (7 bases). Germline V CDR1 and CDR2: MDHEN, SYDVKM. The CDR3 runs 13 residues. V lost 6 bases and J 12 bases, leaving 18 bases between the germline ends. CDR3 loop: CASSRIDRDSQFF. In nucleotides, the CDR3 is TGTGCCAGCAGCCGAATAGACAGGGACTCGCAGTTCTTC. Using reference TRBV28 and TRBJ2-1 for the parts outside the CDR3, the full variable domain is DVKVTQSSRYLVKRTGEKVFLECVQDMDHENMFWYRQDPGLGLRLIYFSYDVKMKEKGDIPEGYSVSREKKERFSLILESASTNQTSMYLCASSRIDRDSQFFGPGTRLTVL.

In the case of this clone: Other DNA sequences in the sample encode the same CDR3. V and J are TRBV5-6 and TRBJ2-7; D gene uncertain. With 0 bases removed from V and 2 bases from J, the gap between germline ends came to 6 bases. Germline CDR1 SGHDT, CDR2 YYEEEE. The CDR3 has 13 amino acids. The CDR3 reads CASSLVGTYEQYF. The CDR3 nucleotides read TGTGCCAGCAGCTTGGTAGGGACCTACGAGCAGTACTTC.

This rearrangement joins TRBV19 to TRBJ2-4; 12 bases align to TRBD2. V shed 6 bases and J 0 bases; nucleotides not matched to a gene: 9. Germline CDR1 is LNHDA and CDR2 is SQIVND (reference sequence). The CDR3 has 18 amino acids. CDR3 sequence reads: CASSAGLAGRIAKNIQYF. CDR3 nucleotides: TGTGCCAGTAGCGCGGGACTAGCGGGTCGGATAGCCAAAAACATTCAGTACTTC.

As to this clone: This same CDR3 is encoded by further DNA sequences in the sample. This chain links TRBV19 with TRBJ2-5, with unresolved D. The germline V and J ends were trimmed by 4 bases and 5 bases, with 11 bases remaining between them. The CDR3 length is 13 residues. Germline V gene sequence: CDR1 LNHDA, CDR2 SQIVND (reference sequence). CDR3 coding DNA: TGTGCCAGTAGTAGCCCGGGTGGGGAGACCCAGTACTTC. Translated: CASSSPGGETQYF.

This clone has only one observation. Other DNA sequences in the same sample also yield this CDR3. The gene calls are TRBV18 and TRBJ1-1, with a tentative D call TRBD1 (5 bases). Trimming removed 0 bases at V and 1 base at J, with 9 bases between. Per germline, CDR1 KGHSH and CDR2 LQKENI. This CDR3 spans 15 amino acids. CDR3 protein: CASSPPGRRNTEAFF. CDR3 in DNA: TGTGCCAGCTCACCACCGGGACGGAGGAACACTGAAGCTTTCTTT. Looking up the rest from reference TRBV18 and TRBJ1-1 gives the full variable domain: NAGVMQNPRHLVRRRGQEARLRCSPMKGHSHVYWYRQLPEEGLKFMVYLQKENIIDESGMPKERFSAEFPKEGPSILRIQQVVRGDSAAYFCASSPPGRRNTEAFFGQGTRLTVV.

The rearrangement joins TRBV5-4 to TRBJ2-3; 9 bases fit TRBD2. The length of the CDR3 is 16 residues. V dropped 1 base and J dropped 2; count of bases not matched to a gene: 5. CDR1 and CDR2 (germline): SGHNT, YYREEE (reference sequence). This CDR3 reads CASSLRAGGLTDTQYF. CDR3 bases: TGTGCCAGCAGCTTGAGAGCGGGAGGACTCACAGATACGCAGTATTTT. Combining the CDR3 with reference TRBV5-4 and TRBJ2-3 gives the whole variable domain ETGVTQSPTHLIKTRGQQVTLRCSSQSGHNTVSWYQQALGQGPQFIFQYYREEENGRGNFPPRFSGLQFPNYSSELNVNALELDDSALYLCASSLRAGGLTDTQYFGPGTRLTVL.

This rearrangement joins TRBV2 to TRBJ1-1; a possible D gene is TRBD1 (6 bases). The CDR3 extends over 14 amino acids. Trimming shortened V by 6 bases and J by 4 bases, and 15 bases separated the two germline ends. Germline V gene sequence: CDR1 SNHLY, CDR2 FYNNEI. In nucleotides, the CDR3 is TGTGCCAGCAGGATTCGACAGGAGAGCACTGAAGCTTTCTTT. Amino acid sequence: CASRIRQESTEAFF.

Of note for this clone: A far larger clone lies a single base away; this is likely a read error. The chain recombines TRBV29-1 with TRBJ1-1; D is unresolved. The CDR3 contains 15 residues. Looked up from germline, CDR1 is SQVTM and CDR2 is ANQGSEA. The CDR3 loop is CSVAAGWGMSTEVFF. The CDR3 DNA is TGCAGCGTTGCAGCGGGGTGGGGTATGAGCACTGAAGTTTTCTTT.

The chain carries TRBV5-1 and TRBJ1-6, with TRBD1 as a possible D gene (5 bases). The germline V gene encodes CDR1 SGHRS and CDR2 YFSETQ. V shed 1 base and J shed 10 bases, with 12 bases lying between them. The CDR3 runs to 14 residues. The CDR3 sequence is CASSLLGEGSPLHF. DNA for the CDR3: TGCGCCAGCAGCTTGCTTGGCGAGGGGTCACCCCTCCACTTT.

The chain joins TRBV2 to TRBJ1-1; D gene uncertain. The CDR3 loop spans 12 amino acids. CDR1 is SNHLY, CDR2 FYNNEI, per germline. V lost 5 bases, J lost 4 bases, and 8 bases lay in between. The CDR3 region has the DNA TGTGCCAGCAGTCGGGAAGCCACTGAAGCTTTCTTT. Amino acid sequence: CASSREATEAFF.

The chain uses TRBV28 and TRBJ2-7; 10 bases match TRBD1. This CDR3 comprises 15 residues. V lost 6 bases and J lost 2; bases outside the gene matches: 7. CDR1 MDHEN and CDR2 SYDVKM come from the germline V gene. The CDR3 loop reads CASRRGQGTAYEQYF. The CDR3 DNA reads as TGTGCCAGCAGGCGGGGACAGGGGACAGCCTACGAGCAGTACTTC. Full variable domain (outside the CDR3, taken from reference TRBV28 and TRBJ2-7): DVKVTQSSRYLVKRTGEKVFLECVQDMDHENMFWYRQDPGLGLRLIYFSYDVKMKEKGDIPEGYSVSREKKERFSLILESASTNQTSMYLCASRRGQGTAYEQYFGPGTRLTVT.

The chain recombines TRBV7-9 with TRBJ1-1; D gene unclear. Germline V CDR1 and CDR2: SEHNR, FQNEAQ (reference sequence). V gave up 5 bases and J gave up 5 bases, with 12 bases separating them. The CDR3 spans 13 residues. The chain's CDR3 is CASSPETRTEAFF. The DNA for the CDR3 is TGTGCCAGCAGCCCGGAAACTCGGACTGAAGCTTTCTTT.

This clone was recorded once. This chain connects TRBV7-2 to TRBJ1-2, with TRBD1 as a possible D gene (5 bases). This CDR3 region has 15 residues. The germline gives CDR1 SGHTA, CDR2 FQGNSA. V lost 0 bases and J 4 bases, leaving 12 bases between the germline ends. CDR3 sequence: CASSLARGGAYGYTF. The CDR3 bases are TGTGCCAGCAGCTTAGCGCGGGGGGGAGCCTATGGCTACACCTTC.

The rearrangement links TRBV28 to TRBJ2-7, with TRBD1 matching 8 bases. This CDR3 has 12 residues. Germline V gene data show CDR1 as MDHEN and CDR2 as SYDVKM. The trim removed 11 bases at V and 3 bases at J, leaving 6 bases unmatched. Here the CDR3 reads CASDRGGYEQYF. Written as DNA, the CDR3 is TGTGCCTCCGACAGGGGAGGCTACGAGCAGTACTTC.

About this clone: A much larger clonotype is one base distant, so this may be a read error. The chain is built from TRBV9 and TRBJ2-7; D not resolved. Germline V gene lookup returns CDR1 SGDLS and CDR2 YYNGEE. Trimming removed 4 bases from V and 4 bases from J, with 6 bases in between. The CDR3 is 11 residues long. The CDR3 nucleotides read TGTGCCAGCAGCTCCAATTACGAGCAGTACTTC. Its translation: CASSSNYEQYF.

This clone was counted ten times or more. The CDR3 loop reads CASSLDSVTGNTIYF. The CDR3 region has the DNA TGTGCCAGCAGCTTGGACAGCGTCACAGGAAACACCATATATTTT. The V call is TRBV5-4, the J call TRBJ1-3, with D unclear. Germline V gives CDR1 SGHNT, CDR2 YYREEE (reference sequence). The CDR3 is 15 residues long. V was cut by 0 bases and J by 4 bases, with 11 bases left in between.

This clone was seen more than once but under ten times. The CDR3 bases are TGTGCCAGCAGCTCCATGTACGAGCAGTACTTC. Translated: CASSSMYEQYF. The genes are TRBV7-9 and TRBJ2-7; unclear D gene. Trimming pared 4 bases from V and 4 bases from J, leaving 5 bases between. Germline-derived CDR1 and CDR2 are SEHNR and FQNEAQ (reference sequence). The CDR3 length is 11 residues.